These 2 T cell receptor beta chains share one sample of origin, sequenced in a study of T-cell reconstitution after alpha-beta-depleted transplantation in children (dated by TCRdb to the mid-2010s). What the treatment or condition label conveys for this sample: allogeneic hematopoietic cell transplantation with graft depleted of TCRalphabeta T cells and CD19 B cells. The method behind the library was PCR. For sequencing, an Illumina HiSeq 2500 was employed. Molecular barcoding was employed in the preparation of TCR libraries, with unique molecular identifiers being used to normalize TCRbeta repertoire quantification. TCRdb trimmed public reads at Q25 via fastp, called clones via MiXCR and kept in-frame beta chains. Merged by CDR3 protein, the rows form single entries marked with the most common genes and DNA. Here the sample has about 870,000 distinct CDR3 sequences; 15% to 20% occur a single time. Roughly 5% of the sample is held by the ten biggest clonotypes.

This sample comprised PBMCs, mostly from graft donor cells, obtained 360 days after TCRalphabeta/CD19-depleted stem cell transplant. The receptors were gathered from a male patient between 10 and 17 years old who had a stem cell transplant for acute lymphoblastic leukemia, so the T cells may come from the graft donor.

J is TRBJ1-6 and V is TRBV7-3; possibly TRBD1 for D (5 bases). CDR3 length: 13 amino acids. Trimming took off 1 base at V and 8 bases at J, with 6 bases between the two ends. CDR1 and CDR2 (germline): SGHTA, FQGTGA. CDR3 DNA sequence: TGTGCCAGCAGCTTAAAAGGGGATTCACCCCTCCACTTT. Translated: CASSLKGDSPLHF.

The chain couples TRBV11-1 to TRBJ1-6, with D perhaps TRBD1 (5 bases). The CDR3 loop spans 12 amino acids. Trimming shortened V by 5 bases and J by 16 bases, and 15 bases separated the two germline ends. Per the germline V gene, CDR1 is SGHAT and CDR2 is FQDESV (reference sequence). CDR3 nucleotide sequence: TGTGCCAGCAGCCCCGCAGGGAAGTGGCTCCACTTT. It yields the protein CASSPAGKWLHF.